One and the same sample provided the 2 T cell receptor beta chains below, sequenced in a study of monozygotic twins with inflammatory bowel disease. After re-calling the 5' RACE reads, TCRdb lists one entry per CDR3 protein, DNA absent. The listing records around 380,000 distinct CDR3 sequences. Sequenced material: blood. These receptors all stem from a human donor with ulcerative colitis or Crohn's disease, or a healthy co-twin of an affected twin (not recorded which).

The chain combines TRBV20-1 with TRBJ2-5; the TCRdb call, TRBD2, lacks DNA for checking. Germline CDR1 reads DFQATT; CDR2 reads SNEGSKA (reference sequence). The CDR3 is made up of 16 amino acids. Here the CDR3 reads CSAATPPAGGPETQYF.

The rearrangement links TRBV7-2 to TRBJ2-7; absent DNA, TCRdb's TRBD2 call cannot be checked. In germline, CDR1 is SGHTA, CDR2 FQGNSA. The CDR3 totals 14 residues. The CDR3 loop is CASNPGLAAYEQYF.